The source of this T cell receptor (beta chain) is a study of identical twins. General study findings and limits: The abundant beta clonotypes from cord blood had fewer insertions, and memory repertoires had none of this. The study drew conclusions from cross-sectional statistical analysis, not from following the same donors.

TCRdb called the 5' RACE reads again in MiXCR, with one record for every CDR3 protein. Among about 890,000 distinct CDR3 sequences listed, more than 9% were seen once. Healthy Caucasians were all of the donors. Unmatched junction bases numbered 6, after V lost 3 bases and J lost 0 bases. This CDR3 comprises 17 residues. Germline lookup yields CDR1 KGHSH and CDR2 LQKENI. This clonotype was recorded a few times. Antigen specificity is unknown. The sample also formed part of further work on yellow fever vaccine responses in identical twins.

Material for sequencing was PBMCs. The chain couples TRBV18 to TRBJ2-2, with TRBD2 matching 8 bases. This receptor was obtained from a woman between 18 and 30 years old in good health. The CDR3 region is CASSPQLAATNTGELFF. For the CDR3, the DNA is TGTGCCAGCTCACCCCAACTAGCGGCCACGAACACCGGGGAGCTGTTTTTT.